This T cell receptor (beta chain) was retrieved from a study of cytomegalovirus exposure and HLA in healthy donors (dated by TCRdb to between 2016 and 2019). Broadly, across the study: An earlier analysis of several hundred of the donors reported roughly 300 Gb of sequence data and 117 million unique TCR beta sequences from approximately 180 million T cells. About 300 gigabases of sequencing data and tens of millions of unique TCR sequences were included in an early release covering about 700 HLA-typed donors. Of the approximately 400 genotyped donors, 75% to 85% were placed in the genetic ancestry cluster associated with self-reported Caucasian donors. The study aimed to test whether signatures of past pathogen exposure could be identified by cataloging public T cell receptors. The study profiled the T cell repertoires of under 700 subjects by immunosequencing and related them to cytomegalovirus serostatus. In addition to the first cohort of about 650 subjects, a separate validation cohort of under 150 different subjects was used. The study combined high-throughput TCR immunosequencing, statistical association of individual TCRs with disease status, and machine learning to predict cytomegalovirus infection status. To study patterns of TCR occurrence, a later analysis re-analyzed previously published TCR beta repertoires from several hundred donors and added high-resolution HLA genotyping. Rather than drawing on any new phenotypic data, the later analysis identified candidate immune exposures from TCR beta sequences and the way those sequences occurred across donors. In an earlier analysis of over 550 of the donors, high-throughput TCR beta sequencing was used to judge whether each TCR beta V gene segment behaved as functional or pseudogenic. Donor age, sex, ethnicity and CMV serostatus were compiled together with the repertoire data. In a later genetic analysis, genome-wide SNP genotypes for about 55% of the roughly 700 donors were used, and that subset was treated as a discovery cohort. All discovery cohort repertoires had been generated on a single sequencing platform. Class I and class II HLA loci were covered by the typing at four-digit resolution. Typing coverage differed by locus: A, B, C, DRB1 and DQB1 were typed in roughly 629-630 donors, DQA1 in approximately 520, DPA1 in 600 to 610, and DPB1 in 450 to 480. Four to six DR-DQ haplotypes were handled as single units for association and clustering, since linkage in the cohort was strong. Among a few hundred genotyped donors of the cohort, an average of around 240,000 unique TCR beta nucleotide sequences were sequenced per donor, about a sixth of them non-productive. General study outcomes and caveats: Strong co-occurrence of HLA alleles, especially DR and DQ, made assigning TCR associations to individual alleles difficult. Compared with equally common non-associated chains, HLA-associated TCR beta chains in a later analysis were more clonally expanded and had lower generation probabilities. In a later analysis, most CMV-associated TCR beta chains were found to appear HLA-restricted, with HLA associations seemingly driven largely by CMV exposure. Most TCR sequences were seen in very few donors, while some public TCRs were found in many individuals. In an earlier analysis of roughly 560 of the donors, most TCR beta V segments were observed in productive rearrangements about 87% or about 30% of the time, broadly matching IMGT annotations. Correlated functional status among segregating V segments might be attributable to linkage disequilibrium, but an unknown experimental factor could not be ruled out. Because counts were too low, seventeen rarely observed V segments, including chromosome 9 orphons, were excluded from the earlier analysis of around 590 of the donors. Because some donors lacked HLA typing at each locus, the association tests relied only on the typed subset. It was suggested by the authors that the approach could potentially be generalized to other disease states and immunological phenotypes. For the cohort, immune exposure information was limited to CMV serostatus. Sequencing depth was assumed to be roughly uniform across donors in the presence/absence analyses, though that assumption may not hold. Because the 87-base-pair reads could not distinguish some IMGT-functional V segments, including TRBV6-2 and TRBV6-3, those segments were excluded. The sequencing pipeline was judged likely to have produced a cluster of highly shared sequence variants as a technical artifact. V-gene and J-gene trimming of TCR beta chains was associated with a missense DCLRE1C variant in a later genetic analysis, and the association was replicated in an independent cohort. This cohort had only TCR beta chains sequenced, and the lack of alpha or paired-chain data limited which features could be detected. The study listed 164 TCR beta chains as associated with cytomegalovirus. A further reported finding was that TCR beta sequences accurately predicted the HLA-A and HLA-B alleles for most subjects in the first cohort. In a later analysis, 16,951 TCR beta sequences were associated with specific HLA alleles at a false discovery rate of 0.05. In a later analysis, several top co-occurrence clusters were reported to appear linked to parvovirus B19, influenza, CMV and Epstein-Barr virus. The classifier was reported to diagnose cytomegalovirus status with high specificity and sensitivity in both the original and validation cohorts. Three of the identified cytomegalovirus-associated TCR beta chains were confirmed in vitro to be specific for cytomegalovirus antigens. According to a later genetic analysis, donors in an Asian-associated ancestry cluster had fewer N-insertions in productive TCRs than the approximately 650-donor mean. A later analysis found that TCR association rates varied across HLA loci, with DRB1 alleles showing the most associated TCRs and HLA-C alleles the fewest.

Remarks on this clone: Its antigen is still unknown. It has no much larger one-base neighbor in the sample; base qualities were not kept.

The protocol used for the library was the immunoSEQ multiplex PCR assay. A mixture of 60 forward primers for TCR Vbeta segments and 13 reverse primers for TCR Jbeta segments was used in the multiplex PCR. The CDR3 region of rearranged TCR beta genes was amplified from genomic DNA by a multiplex PCR assay. Amplified TCR beta libraries were sequenced as 87-base-pair reads on the Illumina HiSeq System. Processing in the source paper ran as follows. In a later analysis, roughly 80 million unique TCR beta chains were counted across the 500 to 700 repertoires, and roughly 11 million of these chains were shared by at least two donors. Raw reads were error-corrected and collapsed into unique sequences by a nearest-neighbor algorithm in which closely related sequences were merged to remove PCR and sequencing errors. V, D and J gene segments were assigned by aligning CDR3 sequences to IMGT reference sequences. Each retained sequence needed at least a six-nucleotide match to both a V gene segment and a J gene segment. A rearrangement was called productive if the CDR3 had no stop codons and remained in frame with V and J, and every other rearrangement was called non-productive. Following IMGT convention, CDR3 was defined as the stretch from the second conserved V-encoded cysteine up to the conserved J-encoded phenylalanine. Sequences without an unambiguous match to a single V gene segment were excluded from the earlier analysis of a few hundred of the donors. In an earlier analysis of some 590 of the donors, a V segment was called functional when productive rearrangements were above 56.7%, and segregating when the standard deviation between donors exceeded 5%. A statistical classification framework was built to diagnose cytomegalovirus status from the catalog of TCR beta chain sequences. In a later analysis, TCR nucleotide sequences were compared against IMGT/GENE-DB human TR gene sequences so that V and J genes could be assigned. In a later analysis, CDR3 sequences and most-parsimonious VDJ recombination scenarios were assigned using the TCRdist pipeline. In a later analysis, each TCR beta chain was defined by its CDR3 amino acid sequence together with its V-gene family, and reads lacking a unique V-gene family were excluded. To address suspected cross-contamination and a sequencing artifact, a later analysis removed roughly 640 highly shared, low-generation-probability nucleotide sequences. A later analysis calculated a clonal expansion index for each public chain from normalized within-repertoire ranks of inferred template counts. A later analysis computed generation probabilities with a VDJ recombination model fitted to out-of-frame rearrangements, and checked the results against IGoR. In a later analysis, TCR-TCR, TCR-HLA and TCR-CMV co-occurrence was scored with hypergeometric tests, and a repertoire-size bias correction was applied to TCR pairs. To estimate false discovery rates, a later analysis permuted the HLA or CMV assignments 20 times. In a later analysis, co-occurring TCRs were grouped using DBSCAN, and TCRdist sequence similarity was added for clustering within HLA-allele-positive subsets. Co-occurrence clustering excluded repertoires with fewer than 30,000 or more than 120,000 public chains, plus five with anomalous nucleotide sharing. TCRdb took over this immuneACCESS table, retaining in-frame rearrangements with V and J assigned. Such tables are incomplete; in checked studies, under half of the missing clones stem from an unresolved V gene, and the remainder is unexplained. D and trimming come from the DNA, and the V and J calls and clone size come from that table. The sample includes around 300,000 clones, with 70% to 90% observed a single time. Of the sample, roughly 2.3% falls within the top ten clones.

V and J lose 2 bases and 0 bases, and a span of 17 bases separates them. Per the germline V gene (reference sequence), GTSNPN is the CDR1 and SVGIG is the CDR2. The CDR3 runs 17 amino acids, cysteine and phenylalanine included. Just the 51-base CDR3 DNA is kept, in frame starting at base 1. The cohort comprised 710 or so healthy bone marrow donors. At the time of sampling, all cohort members were nominally healthy, though unrecorded immune exposures were likely present. The donor was CMV seronegative and was included in the group of around 320 seronegative cohort members. Every donor gave a peripheral blood sample, and the peripheral blood mononuclear cells from that sample were used for TCR beta sequencing. Genomic DNA extraction from the blood cell samples was performed with the Qiagen DNeasy Blood Extraction Kit.

This chain joins TRBV30 to TRBJ1-3; perhaps TRBD1 is the D gene, with 6 bases matching. Sample: PBMCs. The TCR was taken from a young woman in good health and CMV-seronegative. CDR3 region: CAWSSPGHLFSGNTIYF. The DNA sequence is TGTGCCTGGAGTTCCCCGGGACACCTTTTCTCTGGAAACACCATATATTTT.